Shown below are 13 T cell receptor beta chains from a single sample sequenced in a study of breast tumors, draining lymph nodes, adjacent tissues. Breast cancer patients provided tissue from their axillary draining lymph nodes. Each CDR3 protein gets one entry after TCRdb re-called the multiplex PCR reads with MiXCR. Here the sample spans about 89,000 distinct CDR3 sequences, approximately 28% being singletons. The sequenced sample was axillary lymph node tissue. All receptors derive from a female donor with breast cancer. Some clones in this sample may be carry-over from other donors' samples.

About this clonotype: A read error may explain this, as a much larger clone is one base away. For the CDR3, the DNA is TGTGCCGGCAGCCCACCCGCGTCGGAACAAAATGAAAAACTGTTTTTT. This gives the protein CAGSPPASEQNEKLFF. The rearrangement joins TRBV11-2 to TRBJ1-4; D gene ambiguous. The CDR3 sequence is 16 residues long. Germline V lookup: CDR1 SGHAT, CDR2 FQNNGV.

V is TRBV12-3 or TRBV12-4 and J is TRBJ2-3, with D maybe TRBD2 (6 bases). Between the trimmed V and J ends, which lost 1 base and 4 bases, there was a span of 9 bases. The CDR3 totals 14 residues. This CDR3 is CASSLGASADTQYF. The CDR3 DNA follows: TGTGCCAGCAGTTTAGGGGCTAGCGCAGATACGCAGTATTTT.

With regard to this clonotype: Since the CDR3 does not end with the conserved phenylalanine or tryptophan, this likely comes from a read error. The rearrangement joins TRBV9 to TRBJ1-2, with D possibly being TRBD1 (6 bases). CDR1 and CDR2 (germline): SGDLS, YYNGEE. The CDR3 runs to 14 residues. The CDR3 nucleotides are TGTGTCAGCAGCTTACAGGGATATGGCTATGGCTACACCCTC. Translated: CVSSLQGYGYGYTL.

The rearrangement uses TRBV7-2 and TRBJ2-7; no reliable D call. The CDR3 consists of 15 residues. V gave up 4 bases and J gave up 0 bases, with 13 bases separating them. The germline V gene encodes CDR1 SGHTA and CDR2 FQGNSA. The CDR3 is CASSSTWLSSYEQYF. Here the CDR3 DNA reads TGTGCCAGCAGCTCTACTTGGTTGAGCTCCTACGAGCAGTACTTC.

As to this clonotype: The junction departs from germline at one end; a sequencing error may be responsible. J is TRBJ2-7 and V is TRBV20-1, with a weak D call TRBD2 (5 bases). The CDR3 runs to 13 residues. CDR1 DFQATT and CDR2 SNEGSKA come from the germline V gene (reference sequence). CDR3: CSTSKTTGSEQYF. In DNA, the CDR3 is TGCAGTACTAGTAAAACGACGGGGAGCGAGCAGTACTTC.

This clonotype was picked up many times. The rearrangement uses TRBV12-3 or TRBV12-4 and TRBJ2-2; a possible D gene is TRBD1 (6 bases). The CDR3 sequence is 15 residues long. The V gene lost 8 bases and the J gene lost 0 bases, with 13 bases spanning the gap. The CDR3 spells CASHPGTTNTGELFF. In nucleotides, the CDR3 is TGTGCCAGCCACCCCGGGACAACGAACACCGGGGAGCTGTTTTTT.

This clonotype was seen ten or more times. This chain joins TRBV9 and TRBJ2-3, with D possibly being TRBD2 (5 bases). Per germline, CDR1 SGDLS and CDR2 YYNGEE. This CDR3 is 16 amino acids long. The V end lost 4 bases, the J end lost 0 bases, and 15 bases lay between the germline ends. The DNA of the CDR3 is TGTGCCAGCAGCCCTCGCCCAGCGGTTAGCACAGATACGCAGTATTTT. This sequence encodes CASSPRPAVSTDTQYF.

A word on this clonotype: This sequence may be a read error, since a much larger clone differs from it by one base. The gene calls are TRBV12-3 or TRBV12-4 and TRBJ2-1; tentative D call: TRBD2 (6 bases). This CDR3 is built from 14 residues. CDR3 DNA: TGTACCAGCAGTCCGGAGATGAACGGGGGTGAGCAGTTCTTC. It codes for CTSSPEMNGGEQFF.

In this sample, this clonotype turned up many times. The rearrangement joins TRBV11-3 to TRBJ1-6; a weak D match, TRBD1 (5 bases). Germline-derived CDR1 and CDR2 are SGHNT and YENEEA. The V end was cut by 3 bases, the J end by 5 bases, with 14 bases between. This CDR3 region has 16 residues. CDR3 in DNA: TGTGCCAGCAGCTTCTCAGGGCAAAGCCATAATTCACCCCTCCACTTT. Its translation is CASSFSGQSHNSPLHF.

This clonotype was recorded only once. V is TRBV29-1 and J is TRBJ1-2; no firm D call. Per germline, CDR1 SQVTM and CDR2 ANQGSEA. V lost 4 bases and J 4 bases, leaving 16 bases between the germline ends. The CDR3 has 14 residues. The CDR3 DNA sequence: TGCAGCGTTGGTTGGGTTGGGCAGAGCTATGGCTACACCTTC. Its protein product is CSVGWVGQSYGYTF. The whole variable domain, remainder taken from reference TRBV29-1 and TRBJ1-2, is SAVISQKPSRDICQRGTSLTIQCQVDSQVTMMFWYRQQPGQSLTLIATANQGSEATYESGFVIDKFPISRPNLTFSTLTVSNMSPEDSSIYLCSVGWVGQSYGYTFGSGTRLTVV.

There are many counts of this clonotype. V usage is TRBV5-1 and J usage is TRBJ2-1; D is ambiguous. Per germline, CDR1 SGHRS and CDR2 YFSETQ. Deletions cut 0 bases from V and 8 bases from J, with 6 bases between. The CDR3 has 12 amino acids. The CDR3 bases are TGCGCCAGCAGCTTGGTTTCGGATGAGCAGTTCTTC. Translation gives CASSLVSDEQFF.

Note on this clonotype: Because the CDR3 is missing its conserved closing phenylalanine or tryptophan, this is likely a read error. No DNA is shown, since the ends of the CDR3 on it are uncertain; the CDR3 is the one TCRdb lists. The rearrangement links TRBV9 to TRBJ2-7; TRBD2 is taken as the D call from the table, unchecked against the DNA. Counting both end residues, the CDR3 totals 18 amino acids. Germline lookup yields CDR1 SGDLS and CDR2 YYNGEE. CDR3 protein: CAGSVVSSLAGEAPTSST.

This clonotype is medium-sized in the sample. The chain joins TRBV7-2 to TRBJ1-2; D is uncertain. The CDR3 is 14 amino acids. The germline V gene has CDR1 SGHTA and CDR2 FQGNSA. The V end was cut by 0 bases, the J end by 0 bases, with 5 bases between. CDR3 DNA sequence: TGTGCCAGCAGCTTAGCGGGAGCTAACTATGGCTACACCTTC. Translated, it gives CASSLAGANYGYTF.